This record looks at one T cell receptor (beta chain) sequence and its context. No antigen is known for it. The sample is drawn from a study of T cell responses to AZD1222 COVID-19 vaccine. Whole-study findings and limits: White British people made up most donors, females outnumbered males, and clonal diversity was possibly underestimated. Receipt of two AZD1222 doses was followed by a rise in Spike-specific TCR breadth and depth. Repertoires were collected only later (after the peak T cell response had occurred).

The assay was immunoSEQ multiplex PCR, and TCRdb's table has in-frame clones only and misses some. The table records approximately 130,000 clones, roughly 87% of them present only once. Second doses were pooled across both intervals (about 4 or about 12 weeks). Germline CDR1 and CDR2: SGHAT and FQNNGV. Trimming stripped 1 base from V and 6 bases from J, with 12 bases between. The CDR3 consists of 15 residues. The sequencing used peripheral blood, collected 28 days after the second AZD1222 dose. The TCR sequence derives from an adult who received the AZD1222 COVID-19 vaccine. The V and J genes are TRBV11-2 and TRBJ1-4, with D possibly TRBD1 on 6 matching bases. CDR3 in DNA: TGTGCCAGCAGCTTAGTTGGGGGGCTGGATGAAAAACTGTTTTTT. Translation gives CASSLVGGLDEKLFF.